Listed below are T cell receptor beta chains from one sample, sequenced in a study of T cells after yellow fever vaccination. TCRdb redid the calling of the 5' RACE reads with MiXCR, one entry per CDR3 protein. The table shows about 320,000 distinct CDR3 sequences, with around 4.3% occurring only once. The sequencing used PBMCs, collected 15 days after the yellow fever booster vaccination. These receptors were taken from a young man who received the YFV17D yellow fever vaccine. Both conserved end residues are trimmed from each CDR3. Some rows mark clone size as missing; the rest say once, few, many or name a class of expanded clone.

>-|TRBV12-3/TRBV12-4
ASSTWAGGFADTIY
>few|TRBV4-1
ASSQDRGREVTQY
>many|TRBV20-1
SARRGTGTQY
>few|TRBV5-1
ASSLGQGSENTIY
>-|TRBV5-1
ASSAEDNSPLH
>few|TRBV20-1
SAREGLREAF
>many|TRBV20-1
SASRAPIDTQY
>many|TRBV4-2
ASSHYQMGQDGTQY
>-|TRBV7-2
ASREGGKDNEQF
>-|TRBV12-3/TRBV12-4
ASSSPQGGQETQY
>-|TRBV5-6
ASSRDFNQPQH
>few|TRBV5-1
ASSPQEGGTEAF
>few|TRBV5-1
ASSRGLAVDDTQY
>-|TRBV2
ASSERRHSQDTQY
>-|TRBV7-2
ASSQGTSGGETQY
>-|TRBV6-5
ASSYGQGGPPDLDTQY
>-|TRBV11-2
ASREPHSYEQY
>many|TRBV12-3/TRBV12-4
ASSLLQGGRTEAF
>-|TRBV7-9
ASGGEPGGEKLF
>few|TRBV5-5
ASSWGFRSGANVLT
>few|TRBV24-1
ATSVAGTAYNEQF
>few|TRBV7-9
ASSLIGKNSPLH
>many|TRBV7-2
ASSFSRDPGSPLH
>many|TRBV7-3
ASSPPGGNHEQF
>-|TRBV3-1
ASSALLGRSFTDTQY
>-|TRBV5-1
ASSVTASNYGYT
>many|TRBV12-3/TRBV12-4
ASSPFGGWGYT
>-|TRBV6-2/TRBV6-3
ATARGTTNEKLF
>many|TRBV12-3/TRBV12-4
ASSRRSTETQY
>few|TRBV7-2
ASSLRGTSGGTQY
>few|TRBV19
ASSTHRNEAF
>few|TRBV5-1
ATKPGPTGETQY
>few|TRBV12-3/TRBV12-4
ASSLNTGSSGNTIY
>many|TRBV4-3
ASSQETRGQPQH
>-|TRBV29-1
SVETGGNQPQH
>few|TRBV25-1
ASSLGGRGGEKLF
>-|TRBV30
ALDGGGEKLF
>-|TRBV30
AWRRVGPEAF
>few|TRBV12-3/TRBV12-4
ASSTSGTGEGNEQF
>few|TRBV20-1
SASYRAGSPEAF
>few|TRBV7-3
ASSLTGGSSSNEQF
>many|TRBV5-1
ASSPRQGSEAF
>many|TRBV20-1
SARGGGPAYNEQF
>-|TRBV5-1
ASSWGTLGGETQY
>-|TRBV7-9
ASSKMSEKLF
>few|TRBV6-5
ASRDRGLPYEQY
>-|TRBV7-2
ASSLLGQDYGYT
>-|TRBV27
ASSLSSLGDEKLF
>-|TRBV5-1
ASSSAGVLEDYSPLH
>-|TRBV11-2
ASRKRGINTGELF
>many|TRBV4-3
ASSQVMGGVETQY
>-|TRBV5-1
ASSSGGSSYNEQF
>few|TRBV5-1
ASSLPQHRSTQY
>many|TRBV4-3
ASSQDRASGANVLT